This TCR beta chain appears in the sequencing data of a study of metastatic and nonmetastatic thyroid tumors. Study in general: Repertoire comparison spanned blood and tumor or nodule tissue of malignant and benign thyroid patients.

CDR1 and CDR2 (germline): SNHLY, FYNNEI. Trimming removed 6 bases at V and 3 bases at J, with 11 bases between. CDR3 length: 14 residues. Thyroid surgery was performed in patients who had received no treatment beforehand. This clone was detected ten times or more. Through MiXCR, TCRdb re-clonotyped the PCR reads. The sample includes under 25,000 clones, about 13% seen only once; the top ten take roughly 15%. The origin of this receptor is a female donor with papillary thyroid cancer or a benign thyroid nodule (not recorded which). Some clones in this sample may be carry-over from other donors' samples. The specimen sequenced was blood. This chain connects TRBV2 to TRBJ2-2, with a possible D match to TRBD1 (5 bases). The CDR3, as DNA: TGTGCCAGCAGGCAGGGCGAATACACCGGGGAGCTGTTTTTT. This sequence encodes CASRQGEYTGELFF.